This TCR beta chain was recovered during a study of cytomegalovirus exposure and HLA in healthy donors. A few counts support this clone. Trimming left V 3 bases short and J 7 bases short, with 12 bases between. CDR3 length equals 13 residues. Germline-derived CDR1 and CDR2 are MGHRA and YSYEKL. This PCR relied on a set of 60 Vbeta primers and 13 Jbeta primers. TCRdb keeps only in-frame clones here, not all; method: immunoSEQ multiplex PCR. In the table there are fewer than 110,000 clones, roughly 80% of which are singletons. V and J are TRBV4-1 and TRBJ1-1; possibly TRBD1 for D (5 bases). The sample comprised PBMCs. The TCR originated in a man in his thirties or forties in good health and CMV-seronegative. CDR3 protein: CASSQGVADEAFF. The CDR3 bases are TGCGCCAGCAGCCAGGGGGTAGCGGATGAAGCTTTCTTT.